This T cell receptor beta chain was found in a study of shared clonotypes between healthy human individuals (dated by TCRdb to about 2020). Regarding the research as a whole: A couple of women and a few men aged 18 to 49 years were included in the cohort. Libraries were prepared and TCR repertoires were sequenced by different laboratories using diverse techniques, in order to increase sequencing depth and limit assay-specific biases. For each donor, CD4 naive and CD4 memory were each run on three plates, CD8 naive on two plates, and CD8 memory on one plate. Leukapheresis yielded between about 0.94 and 9 billion PBMCs per donor. The study deeply sequenced blood TCR repertoires of 5 or 6 healthy adults to estimate repertoire size and the extent of clonotype sharing between individuals. Results and caveats for the whole study, not just this receptor: Sharing across several donors was observed for 4.5% to 6.5% of naive CD4, over 3% of naive CD8, 2% to 2.5% of memory CD4, and about 0.38% of memory CD8 clonotypes. Based on pairwise subsampling, the degree of clonotype sharing among donors was expected to be affected by sequencing depth. Incomplete sequencing was indicated by rarefaction of sorted-subset datasets, despite the large sequencing depth. Larger estimated clonotype richness was generally found for naive subsets than for memory subsets. The small number of donors limited the genetic and exposure-history diversity represented. Compared with non-shared clonotypes, the clonotypes found in all four sorted-subset donors had higher generation probabilities. Sampling was limited to blood, and TCR repertoires in tissue likely differ from TCR repertoires in blood.

CD8 naive samples were obtained by positive selection for CCR7 among CD45RO-negative cells, yielding a CD45RA+CCR7+ population from which TemRA cells were excluded. Donors were healthy HIV-negative adults with no recently reported acute infections or vaccinations. All donors were Caucasian adults living in Nashville, Tennessee, USA. After blood collection by leukapheresis, PBMCs were isolated using Ficoll-Histopaque density gradient centrifugation and then cryopreserved in the vapor phase of liquid nitrogen. Analytical flow cytometry was used to check the purity and quantity of every magnetically sorted T cell population. From each sorted fraction, genomic DNA was isolated and quantified by UV absorbance on a Nanodrop 2000c. A note on this clone: Its antigen is unknown. No much larger clone exists at a distance of one base, and base qualities are not known.

At the junction V is shortened by 4 bases and J by 4 bases, with 26 bases in between. CDR1 and CDR2 were assigned from the germline V gene as SGDLS and YYNGEE. The CDR3 numbers 18 residues from cysteine through phenylalanine. Only CDR3 DNA remains: 54 bases, in frame from the first base. TCR CDR3 regions were amplified from genomic DNA by multiplex PCR using the deep immunoSEQ assay. Extracted genomic DNA from each cell subset was distributed evenly across all wells of several immunoSEQ 96-well plates, and each plate was treated as a replicate. For sorted subsets, each replicate PCR was loaded with 200 to 250 ng genomic DNA, equivalent to approximately 33,000 T cell genomes. Purified libraries were quantified with a Qubit 3.0 fluorometer, sized on a Bioanalyzer 2100, and re-quantified with the KAPA Library Quantification kit. Every immunoSEQ 96-well plate was sequenced on a dedicated single-read 150-cycle Illumina NextSeq 550 flow cell. Under the source paper's analysis protocol: The immunoSEQ output contained only junctional sequences without quality scores, so filtering could not match that applied to full-length reads. To assign V/J genes and CDR3, sequences were annotated using PyIR, a Python wrapper for IgBLAST v1.9, with IMGT germline references. Any read was removed if the V/J assignment was weak (E-value above 1e-6), the CDR3 was missing, or the read contained stop codons, out-of-frame junctions, or ambiguous translated residues. A V3J clonotype was defined by an identical inferred V gene, J gene, and CDR3 amino acid sequence. To compute the percentage overlap between repertoires, the number of shared unique clonotypes was divided by the size of the smaller repertoire. Repertoire richness was assessed with RTK rarefaction, the Chao1 estimator, and Recon v2.1 estimates of unobserved clonotypes. Generation probabilities for all TCRbeta clonotypes obtained by the gDNA method from several donors were computed using OLGA. Not all clones reach the TCRdb copy of this immuneACCESS table, which keeps in-frame sequences only. Checked studies attribute under half of the gap to unresolved V genes and leave the rest unexplained. D and trimming come from the DNA, and the V and J calls and clone size come from that table. This sample lists about 2,200,000 clones; 93% were detected once. In total, the top ten clones hold around 1.7% of the sample.

The receptor chain draws on TRBV9 and TRBJ1-2, with no confident D gene call. The receptor's source is a man aged 18 to 29 in good health. Some clones in this sample may be carry-over from other donors' samples. Material for sequencing was naive CD8+ T cells from PBMCs. The cell subset or site label on this specimen signifies: CD45RA+CCR7+. This receptor carries the CDR3 CASSNLRVRREIGYGYTF. The DNA is TGTGCCAGCAGCAACCTCCGGGTCAGAAGGGAAATAGGCTATGGCTACACCTTC.